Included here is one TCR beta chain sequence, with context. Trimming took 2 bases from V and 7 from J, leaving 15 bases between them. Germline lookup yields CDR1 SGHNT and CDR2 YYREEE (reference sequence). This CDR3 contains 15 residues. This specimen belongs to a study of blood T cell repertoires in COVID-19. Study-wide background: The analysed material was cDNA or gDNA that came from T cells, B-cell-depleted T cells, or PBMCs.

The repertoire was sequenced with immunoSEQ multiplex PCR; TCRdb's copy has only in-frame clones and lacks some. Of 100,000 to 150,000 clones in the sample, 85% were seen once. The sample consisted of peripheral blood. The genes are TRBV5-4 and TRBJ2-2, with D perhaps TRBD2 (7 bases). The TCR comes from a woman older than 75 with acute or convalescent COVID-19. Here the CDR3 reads CASSFGGGRIGELFF. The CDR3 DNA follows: TGTGCCAGCAGCTTTGGGGGGGGCCGAATCGGGGAGCTGTTTTTT.